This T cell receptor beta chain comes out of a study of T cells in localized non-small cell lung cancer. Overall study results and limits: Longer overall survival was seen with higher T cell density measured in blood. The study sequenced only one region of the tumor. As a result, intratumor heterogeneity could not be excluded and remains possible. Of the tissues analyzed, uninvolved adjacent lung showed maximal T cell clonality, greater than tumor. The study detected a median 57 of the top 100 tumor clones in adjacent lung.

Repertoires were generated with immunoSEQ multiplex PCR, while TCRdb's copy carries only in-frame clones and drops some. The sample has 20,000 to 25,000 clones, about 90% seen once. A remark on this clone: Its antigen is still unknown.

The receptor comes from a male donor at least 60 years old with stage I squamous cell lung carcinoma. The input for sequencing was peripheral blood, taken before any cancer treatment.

The CDR3 DNA reads TGTGCCAGCAGTGACCGAAGCGGGAGGGCTGGTTACGAGCAGTACTTC. Protein sequence: CASSDRSGRAGYEQYF. This rearrangement joins TRBV27 to TRBJ2-7; the match to TRBD2 covers 10 bases. CDR1 is MNHEY and CDR2 is SMNVEV in the germline V gene (reference sequence). The CDR3 extends over 16 amino acids. After removal of 5 bases from V and 4 bases from J, the junction contained 11 bases not matched to a gene.